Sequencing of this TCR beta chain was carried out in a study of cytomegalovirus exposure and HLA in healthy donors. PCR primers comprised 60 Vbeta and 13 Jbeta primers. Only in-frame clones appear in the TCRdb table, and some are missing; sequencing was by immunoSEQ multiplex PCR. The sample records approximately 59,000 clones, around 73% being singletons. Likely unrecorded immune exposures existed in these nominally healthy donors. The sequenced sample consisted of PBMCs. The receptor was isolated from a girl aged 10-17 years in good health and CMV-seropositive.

The chain's CDR3 is CASSLMFRDSQETQYF. The CDR3 coding sequence is TGTGCCAGCAGCTTAATGTTCCGGGACAGTCAAGAGACCCAGTACTTC. The V and J genes are TRBV7-6 and TRBJ2-5; 7 bases match TRBD1. Germline V gene lookup returns CDR1 SGHVS and CDR2 FNYEAQ. The V and J ends lost 2 bases and 2 bases, in that order; junction bases with no gene match: 8. The CDR3 consists of 16 residues.